What follows are 2 T cell receptor beta chains derived from one specimen sequenced in a study of T cells in Graves' hyperthyroidism and ophthalmopathy. Amplified TCR beta CDR3 regions derived from RNA transcripts. TCR CDR3 underwent first-round RT-PCR with the HTBI primer set. TCRdb analysed the multiplex PCR reads with MiXCR anew, one entry per CDR3 protein. The sample records about half a million distinct CDR3 sequences, 22% being singletons. The sequenced sample was blood. These receptors were obtained from a woman in her sixties or seventies with Graves' ophthalmopathy.

CDR3 amino acids: CASSSRDYMDTEAFF. The CDR3 DNA reads as TGTGCCAGCAGTTCCCGGGACTACATGGACACTGAAGCTTTCTTT. This chain connects TRBV6-1 to TRBJ1-1; D is perhaps TRBD1 (5 bases). Trimming cost V 5 bases and J 3 bases, with 16 bases left between them. The CDR3 has 15 residues. The germline V gene encodes CDR1 MNHNS and CDR2 SASEGT.

The chain links TRBV9 to TRBJ2-7, with a possible D match to TRBD1 (6 bases). The germline CDR1 and CDR2 sequences are SGDLS and YYNGEE. This CDR3 contains 14 residues. The germline V and J ends were trimmed by 8 bases and 1 base, with 16 bases remaining between them. The CDR3 nucleotides are TGTGCCAGGACTACCAGGGGCAGATCCTACGAGCAGTACTTC. Protein sequence: CARTTRGRSYEQYF.